This T cell receptor (beta chain) is drawn from a study of T-cell reconstitution after alpha-beta-depleted transplantation in children. General study results and limits: As was reported, about two months after transplant, alpha-beta T cells came from several hundred expanded graft clones. In some patients, recipient T cells and intrathymic progenitors surviving conditioning explained high day-60 diversity. The authors attributed T-cell counts and diversity one year after transplant mostly to newly produced T cells.

This clonotype came up a few times. Its target is not known. With 0 bases clipped from V and 6 bases from J, the junction kept 13 bases outside the gene matches. Germline CDR1 SGHDN, CDR2 FVKESK. This CDR3 contains 18 residues. A TCRbeta library incorporating unique molecular identifiers was prepared. TCRdb reprocessed the PCR reads with MiXCR, giving one entry per CDR3 protein. Seen here are about 980,000 distinct CDR3 sequences, less than 30% observed once, and the top ten hold under 30%. V gene TRBV14 combines with J gene TRBJ2-1, with 8 bases lining up with TRBD2. This receptor was obtained from a boy younger than two who had a stem cell transplant for SCID, so the T cells may come from the graft donor. The sample in question was PBMCs, mostly from graft donor cells, obtained 360 days after TCRalphabeta/CD19-depleted stem cell transplant. The CDR3 bases are TGTGCCAGCAGCCAAGATTTGAAGCGGGGGCCCCATAGCAATGAGCAGTTCTTC. Translation gives CASSQDLKRGPHSNEQFF.